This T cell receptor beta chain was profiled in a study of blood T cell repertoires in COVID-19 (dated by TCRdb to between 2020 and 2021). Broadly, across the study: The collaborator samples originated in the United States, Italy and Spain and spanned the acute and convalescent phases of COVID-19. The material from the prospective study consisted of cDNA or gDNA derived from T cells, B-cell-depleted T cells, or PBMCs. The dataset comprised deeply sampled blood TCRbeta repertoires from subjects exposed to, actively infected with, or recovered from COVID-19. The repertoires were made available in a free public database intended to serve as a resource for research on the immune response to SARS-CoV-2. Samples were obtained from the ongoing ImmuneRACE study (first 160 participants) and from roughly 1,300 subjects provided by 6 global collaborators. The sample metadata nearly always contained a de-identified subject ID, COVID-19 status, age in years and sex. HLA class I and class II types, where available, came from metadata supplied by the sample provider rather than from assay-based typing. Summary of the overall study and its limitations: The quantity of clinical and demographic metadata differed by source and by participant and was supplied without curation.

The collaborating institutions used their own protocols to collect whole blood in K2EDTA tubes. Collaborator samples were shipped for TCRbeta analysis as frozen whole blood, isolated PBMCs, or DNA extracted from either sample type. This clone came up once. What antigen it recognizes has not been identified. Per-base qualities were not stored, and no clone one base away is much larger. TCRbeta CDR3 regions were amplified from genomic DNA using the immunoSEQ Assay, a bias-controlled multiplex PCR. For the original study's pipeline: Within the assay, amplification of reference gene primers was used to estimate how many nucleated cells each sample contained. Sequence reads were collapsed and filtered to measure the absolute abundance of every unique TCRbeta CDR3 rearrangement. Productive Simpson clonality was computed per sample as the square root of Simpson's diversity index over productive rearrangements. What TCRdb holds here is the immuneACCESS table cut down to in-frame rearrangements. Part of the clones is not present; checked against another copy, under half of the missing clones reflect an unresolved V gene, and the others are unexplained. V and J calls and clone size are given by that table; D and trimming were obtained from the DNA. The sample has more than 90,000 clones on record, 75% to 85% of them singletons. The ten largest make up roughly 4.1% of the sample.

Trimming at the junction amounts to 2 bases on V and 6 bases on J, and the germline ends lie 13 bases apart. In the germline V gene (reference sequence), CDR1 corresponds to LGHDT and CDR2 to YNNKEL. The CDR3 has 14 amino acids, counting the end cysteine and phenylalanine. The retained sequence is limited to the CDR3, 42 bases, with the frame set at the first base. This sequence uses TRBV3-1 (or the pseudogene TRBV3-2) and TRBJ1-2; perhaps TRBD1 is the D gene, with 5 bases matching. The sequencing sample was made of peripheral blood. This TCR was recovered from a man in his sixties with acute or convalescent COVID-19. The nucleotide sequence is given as TGTGCCAGCAGCCAATCAGCAGGGTCGAATGGCTACACCTTC. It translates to CASSQSAGSNGYTF.